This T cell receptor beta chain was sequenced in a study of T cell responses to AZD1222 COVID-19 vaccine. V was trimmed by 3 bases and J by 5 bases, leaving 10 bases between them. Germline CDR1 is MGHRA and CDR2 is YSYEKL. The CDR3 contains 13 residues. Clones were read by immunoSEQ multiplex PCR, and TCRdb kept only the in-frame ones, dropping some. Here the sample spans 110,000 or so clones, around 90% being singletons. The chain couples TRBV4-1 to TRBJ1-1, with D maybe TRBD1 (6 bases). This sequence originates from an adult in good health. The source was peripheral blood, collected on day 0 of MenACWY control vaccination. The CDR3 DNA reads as TGCGCCAGCAGCCACCAGAGGGGGACTGAAGCTTTCTTT. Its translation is CASSHQRGTEAFF.